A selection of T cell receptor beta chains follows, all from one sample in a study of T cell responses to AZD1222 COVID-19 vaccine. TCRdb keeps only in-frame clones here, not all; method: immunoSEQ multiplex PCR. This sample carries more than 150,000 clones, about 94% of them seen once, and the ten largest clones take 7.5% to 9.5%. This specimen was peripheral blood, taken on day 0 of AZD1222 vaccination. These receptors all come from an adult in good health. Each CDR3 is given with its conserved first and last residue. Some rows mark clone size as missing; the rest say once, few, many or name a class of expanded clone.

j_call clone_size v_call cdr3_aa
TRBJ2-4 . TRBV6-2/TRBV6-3 CASSYGTKNIQYF
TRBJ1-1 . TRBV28 CASSLEGAATEAFF
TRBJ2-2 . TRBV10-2 CASSESSGRYGNTGELFF
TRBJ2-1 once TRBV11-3 CASSRSGRAPEQFF
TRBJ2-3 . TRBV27 CASSWVASTDTQYF
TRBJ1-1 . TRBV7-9 CASSLSRRNTEAFF
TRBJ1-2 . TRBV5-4 CASRAGQVYGYTF
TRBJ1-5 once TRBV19 CASSITGSLSYSNQPQHF
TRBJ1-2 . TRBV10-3 CAISEGEVGGYTF
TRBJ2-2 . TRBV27 CASSLLAGANTGELFF
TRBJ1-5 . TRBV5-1 CASSRVRTGFNQPQHF
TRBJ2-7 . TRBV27 CASRPGLAGYEQYF
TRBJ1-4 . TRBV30 CAWSVPRQGDEKLFF
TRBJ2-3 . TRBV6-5 CASSSRGAGGGSTQYF
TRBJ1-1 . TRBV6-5 CASSYSRALNTEAFF
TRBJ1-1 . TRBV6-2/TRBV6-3 CASSDPLTGGWSTEAFF